One T cell receptor (beta chain) is described in this entry. Its antigen is undetermined. The PCR had 60 Vbeta and 13 Jbeta primers. The assay was immunoSEQ multiplex PCR, and TCRdb's table has in-frame clones only and misses some. Its listing shows about 120,000 clones. The data stem from a study of cytomegalovirus exposure and HLA in healthy donors. Study-wide findings and caveats: Upon later analysis, TCR association rates were observed to vary by HLA locus, being highest for DRB1 and lowest for HLA-C.

The germline gives CDR1 SQVTM, CDR2 ANQGSEA. V was trimmed by 4 bases and J by 0 bases, leaving 13 bases between them. This CDR3 has 14 residues. The sequencing input was PBMCs. V usage is TRBV29-1 and J usage is TRBJ2-7; possibly TRBD2 for D (6 bases). The sequence was obtained from a man aged 18 to 29 in good health and CMV-seronegative. CDR3 nucleotides: TGCAGCGTTGTAAAGGGACTCTCCTCCTACGAGCAGTACTTC. Its translation: CSVVKGLSSYEQYF.